Below, 3 T cell receptor beta chains from the same sample are listed, as sequenced in a study of cytomegalovirus exposure and HLA in healthy donors. The PCR contained 60 Vbeta and 13 Jbeta primers. Measured with immunoSEQ multiplex PCR; TCRdb has only the in-frame clones, and not every one. Of under 200,000 clones listed, approximately 80% are singletons. The sample was PBMCs. These receptors all come from a male donor in good health and CMV-seropositive.

The chain links TRBV4-3 to TRBJ2-3; weak D call: TRBD1 (6 bases). This CDR3 is built from 16 residues. Germline V CDR1 and CDR2: LGHNA, YSLEER. V was cut by 0 bases and J by 5 bases, with 15 bases left in between. The CDR3 DNA reads TGCGCCAGCAGCCAAGATCTGGGAAGCAGGGGAGATACGCAGTATTTT. It codes for CASSQDLGSRGDTQYF.

The chain is built from TRBV11-2 and TRBJ2-7; 10 positions agree with TRBD2. V was clipped by 3 bases and J by 3 bases; unmatched bases: 8. This CDR3 contains 16 residues. Germline CDR1 SGHAT, CDR2 FQNNGV. The CDR3 sequence is CASSLALAGAFYEQYF. The CDR3 DNA reads as TGTGCCAGCAGCTTGGCTCTAGCGGGAGCGTTCTACGAGCAGTACTTC.

The chain recombines TRBV21-1 with TRBJ1-2; the DNA was not compared with TRBD1, the D call given in the table. TRBV21-1 is a known pseudogene. The CDR3 loop spans 13 amino acids. The CDR3 DNA is TGTGCCAGCAGCACACGGACAGCCTATGGCTACACCTTC. This translates into CASSTRTAYGYTF.